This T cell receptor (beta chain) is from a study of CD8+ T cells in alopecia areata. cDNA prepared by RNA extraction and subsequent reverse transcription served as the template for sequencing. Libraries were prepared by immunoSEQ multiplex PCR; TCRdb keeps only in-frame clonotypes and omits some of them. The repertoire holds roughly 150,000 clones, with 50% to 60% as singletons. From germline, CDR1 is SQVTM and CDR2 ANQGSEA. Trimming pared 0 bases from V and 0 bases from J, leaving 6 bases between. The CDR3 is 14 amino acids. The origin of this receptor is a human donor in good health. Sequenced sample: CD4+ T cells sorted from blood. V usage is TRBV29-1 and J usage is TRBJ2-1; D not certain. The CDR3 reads CSVEDPSSYNEQFF. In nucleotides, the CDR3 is TGCAGCGTTGAAGACCCGAGCTCCTACAATGAGCAGTTCTTC.